A selection of T cell receptor beta chains follows, all from one sample in a study of blood T cell repertoires in COVID-19. The table came from immunoSEQ multiplex PCR; TCRdb's copy has only in-frame clones and leaves some out. The repertoire holds some 160,000 clones, with 65% to 90% as singletons. Sequenced: peripheral blood. These receptors were collected from a human donor in a cohort sampled during active COVID-19. The CDR3 runs from the conserved cysteine through the conserved F or W. D genes are given only for firm matches. Size values are once, few and many counts, or a class for expanded clones, and some rows have none.

CDR3aa | CDR3nt | abundance | j_gene | d_gene | v_gene
CASSLVGTGANQPQHF | TGTGCCAGCAGCTTAGTAGGGACAGGGGCCAATCAGCCCCAGCATTTT | . | TRBJ1-5 | TRBD1 | TRBV7-2
CASSLARLAGAGELFF | TGTGCCAGCAGCTTAGCGCGACTAGCGGGGGCCGGGGAGCTGTTTTTT | . | TRBJ2-2 | TRBD2 | TRBV7-8
CASSLGSGRAYEQYF | TGTGCCAGCAGCTTAGGTAGCGGGAGGGCCTACGAGCAGTACTTC | . | TRBJ2-7 | TRBD2 | TRBV11-3
CASSLGEGDQPQHF | TGTGCCAGCAGCTTAGGGGAGGGCGATCAGCCCCAGCATTTT | . | TRBJ1-5 | . | TRBV7-9
CASSLLVTNSPLHF | TGTGCCAGCAGCTTACTCGTAACAAATTCACCCCTCCACTTT | . | TRBJ1-6 | . | TRBV7-2
CASSKPGGLESSYNSPLHF | TGTGCCAGCAGCAAACCTGGGGGCCTAGAGAGCTCCTATAATTCACCCCTCCACTTT | . | TRBJ1-6 | . | TRBV21-1
CASSLTHSYEQYF | TGTGCCAGCAGCTTAACACACTCCTACGAGCAGTACTTC | . | TRBJ2-7 | . | TRBV11-1
CAIGGAYEQYF | TGTGCCATCGGGGGGGCCTACGAGCAGTACTTC | many | TRBJ2-7 | TRBD2 | TRBV10-3
CASSRGRVAGGFGETQYF | TGTGCCAGCAGCCGGGGAAGGGTGGCGGGGGGGTTCGGAGAGACCCAGTACTTC | . | TRBJ2-5 | TRBD2 | TRBV7-2
CASRNLGTANSPLHF | TGTGCCAGCAGAAACCTCGGGACAGCCAATTCACCCCTCCACTTT | . | TRBJ1-6 | TRBD1 | TRBV6-5
CASSWGGTEAFF | TGTGCCAGCAGTTGGGGGGGAACTGAAGCTTTCTTT | . | TRBJ1-1 | . | TRBV6-5
CASSQVIGDNEQFF | TGCGCCAGCAGCCAAGTAATAGGGGACAATGAGCAGTTCTTC | . | TRBJ2-1 | . | TRBV4-3
CASSRTVTLTYEQYF | TGTGCCAGCAGTCGGACAGTTACTTTAACCTACGAGCAGTACTTC | . | TRBJ2-7 | . | TRBV6-2/TRBV6-3
CASSWGDGSSYEQYF | TGCGCCAGCAGCTGGGGGGACGGGAGCTCCTACGAGCAGTACTTC | . | TRBJ2-7 | . | TRBV5-1
CASSIIESIQPQHF | TGTGCCAGTAGTATTATCGAGAGTATACAGCCCCAGCATTTT | . | TRBJ1-5 | . | TRBV19
CASSSPGSGANVLTF | TGTGCCAGCAGTTCCCCGGGCTCTGGGGCCAACGTCCTGACTTTC | . | TRBJ2-6 | . | TRBV28
CASSSSRGREKLFF | TGTGCCAGCAGCTCGAGCAGGGGGCGGGAAAAACTGTTTTTT | . | TRBJ1-4 | TRBD1 | TRBV11-2
CASRTTGAYEQYF | TGTGCCAGCAGGACGACAGGGGCCTACGAGCAGTACTTC | . | TRBJ2-7 | TRBD1 | TRBV7-2
CASSFSSGTGRKDTEAFF | TGTGCCAGCAGTTTCTCCTCCGGGACAGGGAGGAAGGACACTGAAGCTTTCTTT | . | TRBJ1-1 | TRBD1 | TRBV27
CASSLLTGLNTEAFF | TGTGCCAGCAGCTTGTTAACAGGGCTGAACACTGAAGCTTTCTTT | . | TRBJ1-1 | . | TRBV11-2
CASSLNPSGGAGHYTQYF | TGTGCCAGCAGCTTAAATCCTAGCGGGGGGGCCGGTCATTATACGCAGTATTTT | . | TRBJ2-3 | TRBD2 | TRBV7-3
CASSGDRGKATEAFF | TGTGCCAGTAGTGGGGACAGGGGGAAAGCCACTGAAGCTTTCTTT | . | TRBJ1-1 | TRBD1 | TRBV19
CASSHDRQVGQYF | TGCGCCAGCAGCCACGATCGACAGGTTGGGCAGTACTTC | few | TRBJ2-7 | . | TRBV4-1
CASSLRSAYEQYF | TGCGCCAGCAGCCTTCGTTCAGCCTACGAGCAGTACTTC | . | TRBJ2-7 | . | TRBV5-1
CAIRGGPERGNTEAFF | TGTGCCATCAGGGGAGGGCCGGAGAGGGGAAACACTGAAGCTTTCTTT | . | TRBJ1-1 | . | TRBV10-3
CASSQGTSGTRTDTQYF | TGTGCCAGCAGCCAAGGGACTAGCGGAACCCGCACAGATACGCAGTATTTT | . | TRBJ2-3 | TRBD2 | TRBV4-2